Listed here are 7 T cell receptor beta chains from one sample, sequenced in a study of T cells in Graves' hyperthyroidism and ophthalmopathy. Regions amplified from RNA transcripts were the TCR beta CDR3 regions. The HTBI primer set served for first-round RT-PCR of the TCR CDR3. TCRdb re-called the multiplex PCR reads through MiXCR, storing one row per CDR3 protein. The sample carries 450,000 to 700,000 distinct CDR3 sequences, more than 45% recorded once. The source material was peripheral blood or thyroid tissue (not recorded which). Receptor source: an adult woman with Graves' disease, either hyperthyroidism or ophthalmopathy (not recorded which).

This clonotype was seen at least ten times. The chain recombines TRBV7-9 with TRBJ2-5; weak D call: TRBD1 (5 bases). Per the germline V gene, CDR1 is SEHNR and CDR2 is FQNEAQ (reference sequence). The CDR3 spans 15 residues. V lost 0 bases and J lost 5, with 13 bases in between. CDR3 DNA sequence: TGTGCCAGCAGCTTAGCGATGACAGCCAGTGAGACCCAGTACTTC. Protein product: CASSLAMTASETQYF. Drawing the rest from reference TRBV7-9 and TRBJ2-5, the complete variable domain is DTGVSQNPRHKITKRGQNVTFRCDPISEHNRLYWYRQTLGQGPEFLTYFQNEAQLEKSRLLSDRFSAERPKGSFSTLEIQRTEQGDSAMYLCASSLAMTASETQYFGPGTRLLVL.

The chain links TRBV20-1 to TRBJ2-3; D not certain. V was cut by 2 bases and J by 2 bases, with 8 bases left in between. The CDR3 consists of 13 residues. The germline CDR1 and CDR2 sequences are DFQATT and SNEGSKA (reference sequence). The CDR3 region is CSARKSNTDTQYF. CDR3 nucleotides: TGCAGTGCTAGAAAGTCGAACACAGATACGCAGTATTTT.

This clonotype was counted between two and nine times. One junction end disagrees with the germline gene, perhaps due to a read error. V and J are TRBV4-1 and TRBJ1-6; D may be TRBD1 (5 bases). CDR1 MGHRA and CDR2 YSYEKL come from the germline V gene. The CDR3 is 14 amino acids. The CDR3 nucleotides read TGTGCCAGCAGCCAAGCAGGGCTTAATTCACCCCTCCACTTT. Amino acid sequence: CASSQAGLNSPLHF.

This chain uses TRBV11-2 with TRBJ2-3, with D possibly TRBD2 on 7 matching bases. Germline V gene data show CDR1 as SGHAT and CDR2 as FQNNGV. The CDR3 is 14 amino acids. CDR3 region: CASGGAGRTDTQYF. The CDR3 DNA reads TGTGCTTCTGGGGGGGCAGGACGCACAGATACGCAGTATTTT.

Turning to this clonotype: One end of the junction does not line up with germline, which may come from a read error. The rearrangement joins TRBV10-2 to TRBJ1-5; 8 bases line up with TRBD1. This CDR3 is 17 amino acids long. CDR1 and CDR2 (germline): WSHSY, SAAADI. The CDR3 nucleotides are TGCGCCAGCAGTGAGTCGACAGGGGACCTCTACAATCAGCCCCGGCATTTT. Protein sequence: CASSESTGDLYNQPRHF.

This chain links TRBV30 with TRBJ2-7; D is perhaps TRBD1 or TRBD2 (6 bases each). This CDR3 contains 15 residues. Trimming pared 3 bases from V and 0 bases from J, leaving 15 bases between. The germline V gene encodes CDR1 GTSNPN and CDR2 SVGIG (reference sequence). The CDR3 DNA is TGTGCCTGGAGCCGCGAGGGGGGTGCCTCCTACGAGCAGTACTTC. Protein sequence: CAWSREGGASYEQYF.

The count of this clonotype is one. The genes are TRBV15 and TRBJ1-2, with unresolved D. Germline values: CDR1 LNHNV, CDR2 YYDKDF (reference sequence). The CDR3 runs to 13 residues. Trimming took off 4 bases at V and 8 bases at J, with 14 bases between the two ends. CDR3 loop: CATSKPGLGGYTF. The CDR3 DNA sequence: TGTGCCACCAGCAAGCCGGGTCTCGGGGGCTACACCTTC. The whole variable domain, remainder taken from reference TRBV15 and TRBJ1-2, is DAMVIQNPRYQVTQFGKPVTLSCSQTLNHNVMYWYQQKSSQAPKLLFHYYDKDFNNEADTPDNFQSRRPNTSFCFLDIRSPGLGDTAMYLCATSKPGLGGYTFGSGTRLTVV.